The entry that follows covers one T cell receptor beta chain sequence. Its antigen is unidentified. This specimen belongs to a study of shared clonotypes between healthy human individuals. Findings of the study overall: The study found lower generation probabilities in non-shared clonotypes than in those shared by all four donors.

Measured with immunoSEQ multiplex PCR; TCRdb has only the in-frame clones, and not every one. This sample has around 2.1 million clones, with approximately 94% found just once. The CDR3 contains 15 residues. The germline CDR1 and CDR2 sequences are LNHDA and SQIVND (reference sequence). V gave up 5 bases and J gave up 4 bases, with 14 bases separating them. The sequencing input was naive CD4+ T cells sorted from blood. As to subset: CD45RA+ positively selected. V and J are TRBV19 and TRBJ1-4, with a weak D call TRBD1 (6 bases). This TCR was sampled from a man aged 18 to 30 in good health. The DNA of the CDR3 is TGTGCCAGTAGTTCCCGACAGGCGCTTAATGAAAAACTGTTTTTT. This sequence encodes CASSSRQALNEKLFF.